The 23 T cell receptor beta chains in this list originate from one sample, sequenced in a study of breast tumors, draining lymph nodes, adjacent tissues. TCRdb analysed the multiplex PCR reads with MiXCR anew, one entry per CDR3 protein. Altogether 13,000 to 15,000 distinct CDR3 sequences are present, around 52% being singletons, with the ten largest covering over 25%. The sequenced sample consisted of tumor-adjacent breast tissue. The receptor source for this set is a female donor with breast cancer. Some clones in this sample may be carry-over from other donors' samples.

Ten or more counts support this clonotype. The rearrangement joins TRBV27 to TRBJ1-2; 9 nucleotides align to TRBD1. CDR3 length equals 15 residues. V lost 4 bases to trimming and J lost 7 bases; unmatched junction nucleotides: 10. Germline V gene sequence: CDR1 MNHEY, CDR2 SMNVEV (reference sequence). CDR3 in DNA: TGTGCCAGCAGTTGGGGGACCGGGACAGGGCGTGGCTACACCTTC. Translated: CASSWGTGTGRGYTF.

This clonotype was seen a single time. The chain is built from TRBV2 and TRBJ2-3, with D uncertain. The germline CDR1 and CDR2 sequences are SNHLY and FYNNEI. V was cut by 4 bases and J by 8 bases, with 7 bases left in between. There are 11 residues in the CDR3. CDR3 coding DNA: TGTGCCAGCAGTGCCAAGTCTACGCAGTATTTT. Translated, it gives CASSAKSTQYF.

This clonotype is judged medium-sized. The chain is built from TRBV19 and TRBJ2-7, with TRBD1 matching over 8 bases. V shed 4 bases and J 0 bases; nucleotides not matched to a gene: 5. The germline V gene encodes CDR1 LNHDA and CDR2 SQIVND (reference sequence). The CDR3 contains 15 residues. The CDR3 loop is CASSTWTGISYEQYF. The CDR3 DNA sequence: TGTGCCAGTAGTACCTGGACAGGGATCTCCTACGAGCAGTACTTC.

This chain joins TRBV7-9 and TRBJ2-3, with D maybe TRBD1 (6 bases). The germline gives CDR1 SEHNR, CDR2 FQNEAQ (reference sequence). This CDR3 spans 16 amino acids. Trimming removed 3 bases from V and 4 bases from J, with 17 bases in between. CDR3 in DNA: TGTGCCAGCAGCTTCAGGGGCAGGTCTACAGCAGATACGCAGTATTTT. This sequence encodes CASSFRGRSTADTQYF.

Concerning this clonotype itself: The junction departs from the called germline gene at one end, perhaps through a read error. The V and J genes are TRBV3-1 and TRBJ2-5; D remains unclear. From germline, CDR1 is LGHDT and CDR2 YNNKEL (reference sequence). This CDR3 spans 15 amino acids. The CDR3 is CANSQETILGETQYF. CDR3 nucleotides: TGCGCCAACAGCCAAGAAACAATCTTAGGAGAGACCCAGTACTTC.

Only a few counts were recorded for this clonotype. V is TRBV29-1 and J is TRBJ1-2; D unresolved. The V end was cut by 3 bases, the J end by 1 base, with 12 bases between. Germline lookup yields CDR1 SQVTM and CDR2 ANQGSEA. The CDR3 totals 14 residues. CDR3 sequence: CSVDVLRFNYGYTF. DNA for the CDR3: TGCAGCGTTGATGTTTTGAGATTTAACTATGGCTACACCTTC.

The chain combines TRBV10-2 with TRBJ2-5, with 12 positions matching TRBD2. Germline V CDR1 and CDR2: WSHSY, SAAADI. The V segment lost 6 bases and the J segment 5 bases; nucleotides outside the gene matches: 10. This CDR3 region has 16 residues. CDR3 amino acids: CASRGPSGGAGETQYF. The CDR3 DNA sequence: TGCGCCAGCAGGGGTCCTAGCGGGGGGGCCGGTGAGACCCAGTACTTC.

In its sample, this clonotype ranks as medium-sized (0.01 to 0.1%). This rearrangement joins TRBV11-3 to TRBJ2-7, with D perhaps matching TRBD1 or TRBD2 (5 bases each). The germline V gene encodes CDR1 SGHNT and CDR2 YENEEA. The CDR3 has 16 residues. The V and J ends lost 5 bases and 6 bases respectively, with 23 bases between them. The chain's CDR3 is CASSTTGTLGGGEQYF. CDR3 DNA sequence: TGTGCCAGCAGCACCACCGGGACCCTCGGAGGCGGCGAGCAGTACTTC.

The rearrangement uses TRBV5-4 and TRBJ2-1, with 9 bases aligning to TRBD1. With 4 bases clipped from V and 4 bases from J, the junction kept 6 bases outside the gene matches. CDR3 size: 15 residues. Germline V lookup: CDR1 SGHNT, CDR2 YYREEE (reference sequence). For the CDR3, the DNA is TGTGCCAGCAGCCCGGACAGGGGATGGTACAATGAGCAGTTCTTC. Protein product: CASSPDRGWYNEQFF.

This clonotype was found many times. The V and J genes are TRBV27 and TRBJ2-7; D perhaps matches TRBD2 (5 bases). Germline V gives CDR1 MNHEY, CDR2 SMNVEV (reference sequence). The CDR3 is 14 residues long. V was trimmed by 2 bases and J by 4 bases, leaving 12 bases between them. This chain's CDR3 is CASSLSLGGYEQYF. Written as DNA, the CDR3 is TGTGCCAGCAGTTTAAGTTTAGGCGGGTACGAGCAGTACTTC.

This clonotype was counted ten times or more. This rearrangement joins TRBV18 to TRBJ1-5; TRBD1 matches 9 bases. This CDR3 comprises 15 residues. Germline V gene data show CDR1 as KGHSH and CDR2 as LQKENI. V was pared by 3 bases and J by 6 bases, with 6 bases of the junction left unmatched. This CDR3 is CASSPGQGGSQPQHF. CDR3 nucleotides: TGTGCCAGCTCACCGGGACAGGGAGGGAGTCAGCCCCAGCATTTT.

This clonotype was counted many times. The chain is built from TRBV6-5 and TRBJ2-1; 7 bases agree with TRBD2. From germline, CDR1 is MNHEY and CDR2 SVGAGI. The V segment lost 5 bases and the J segment 5 bases; nucleotides outside the gene matches: 12. The CDR3 contains 16 residues. The CDR3 bases are TGTGCCAGCAGTCCCCTTTCCGGGAGGCCCCACAATGAGCAGTTCTTC. Its protein product is CASSPLSGRPHNEQFF.

V and J are TRBV19 and TRBJ2-2, with TRBD2 identical over 9 bases. Germline CDR1 reads LNHDA; CDR2 reads SQIVND (reference sequence). The J segment lost 0 bases and the V segment lost 4 bases, leaving 9 bases of the junction unmatched. This CDR3 region has 18 residues. CDR3 coding DNA: TGTGCCAGTAGTAGGAGCCTAGCGGGGATAACGAACACCGGGGAGCTGTTTTTT. Amino acid sequence: CASSRSLAGITNTGELFF. The whole variable domain, filled in from reference TRBV19 and TRBJ2-2, reads DGGITQSPKYLFRKEGQNVTLSCEQNLNHDAMYWYRQDPGQGLRLIYYSQIVNDFQKGDIAEGYSVSREKKESFPLTVTSAQKNPTAFYLCASSRSLAGITNTGELFFGEGSRLTVL.

The rearrangement uses TRBV25-1 and TRBJ1-6; D unresolved. Germline V gives CDR1 MGHDK, CDR2 SYGVNS. V was pared by 7 bases and J by 6 bases, with 7 bases between. The CDR3 has 12 residues. CDR3: CASNLPNSPLHF. The CDR3 region has the DNA TGTGCCAGCAATCTCCCTAATTCACCCCTCCACTTT.

The chain has TRBV5-1 and TRBJ2-3; no reliable D call. Germline CDR1 SGHRS, CDR2 YFSETQ. The CDR3 is made up of 13 amino acids. The V end lost 7 bases, the J end lost 1 base, and 10 bases lay between the germline ends. The CDR3: CASSPSGTDTQYF. For the CDR3, the DNA is TGCGCCAGCTCCCCGAGTGGCACAGATACGCAGTATTTT.

CDR3 protein: CASSPPQGSNSPLHF. DNA for the CDR3: TGCGCCAGCAGCCCCCCGCAGGGGAGTAATTCACCCCTCCACTTT. The chain has TRBV4-1 and TRBJ1-6; D is possibly TRBD1 (6 bases). Between the trimmed V and J ends, which lost 4 bases and 6 bases, there was a span of 13 bases. Per the germline V gene, CDR1 is MGHRA and CDR2 is YSYEKL. The CDR3 extends over 15 amino acids.

This sequence joins TRBV5-4 and TRBJ2-5, with TRBD2 as a possible D gene (5 bases). This CDR3 is 14 amino acids long. Germline loops: CDR1 SGHNT, CDR2 YYREEE (reference sequence). V lost 2 bases, J lost 1 base, and 9 bases lay in between. CDR3 region: CASSFGRGQETQYF. The CDR3, as DNA: TGTGCCAGCAGCTTCGGACGGGGCCAAGAGACCCAGTACTTC.

The chain links TRBV7-9 to TRBJ1-2; tentative D call: TRBD1 (6 bases). Looked up from germline, CDR1 is SEHNR and CDR2 is FQNEAQ (reference sequence). The V gene lost 0 bases and the J gene lost 4 bases, with 9 bases spanning the gap. CDR3 length equals 14 residues. DNA for the CDR3: TGTGCCAGCAGCTTAGCGGGACAAGTCTATGGCTACACCTTC. As protein: CASSLAGQVYGYTF.

The chain carries TRBV7-2 and TRBJ2-3; 13 bases align to TRBD2. Germline V lookup: CDR1 SGHTA, CDR2 FQGNSA. V gave up 5 bases and J gave up 2 bases; unmatched junction bases: 7. This CDR3 spans 17 amino acids. The CDR3: CASSARTSGGLTDTQYF. DNA of the CDR3: TGTGCCAGCAGCGCCAGGACTAGCGGGGGCCTCACAGATACGCAGTATTTT.

The chain links TRBV10-3 to TRBJ2-3; possibly TRBD1 for D (6 bases). V was pared by 2 bases and J by 5 bases, with 17 bases between. The germline gives CDR1 ENHRY, CDR2 SYGVKD. The CDR3 covers 16 residues. The CDR3 here is CAISEPSREGGDTQYF. The CDR3 DNA follows: TGTGCCATCAGTGAGCCATCCCGAGAAGGGGGAGATACGCAGTATTTT.

This clonotype was found a few times. The CDR3 region is CASRAQGREQFF. CDR3 nucleotides: TGTGCCAGCAGAGCGCAAGGGCGTGAGCAGTTCTTC. The chain links TRBV6-2 or TRBV6-3 to TRBJ2-1; D is uncertain. Germline-derived CDR1 and CDR2 are MNHEY and SVGEGT. This CDR3 contains 12 residues. V lost 6 bases and J 9 bases, leaving 12 bases between the germline ends.

This clonotype was observed many times. The chain joins TRBV3-1 to TRBJ2-7, with 7 nucleotides matching TRBD2. V trimming: 1 base; J trimming: 6 bases; junction bases outside the gene matches: 6. This CDR3 spans 14 amino acids. The germline CDR1 and CDR2 sequences are LGHDT and YNNKEL (reference sequence). The CDR3 is CASSQGVGGSEQYF. DNA for the CDR3: TGTGCCAGCAGCCAAGGGGTGGGAGGGAGCGAGCAGTACTTC.

The chain couples TRBV24-1 to TRBJ2-5, with a possible D match to TRBD2 (6 bases). From germline, CDR1 is KGHDR and CDR2 SFDVKD. V lost 3 bases, J lost 3 bases, and 13 bases lay in between. The CDR3 loop spans 15 amino acids. The CDR3 DNA reads as TGTGCCACCAGTGATCCCCTGGGCGGGGAAGAGACCCAGTACTTC. It specifies CATSDPLGGEETQYF.